This T cell receptor beta chain was obtained from a study of early T cells in non-severe SARS-CoV-2 infection. Study overall: The chains were unpaired, and the sequenced material was bulk RNA from unsorted whole blood. Findings and limits, study-wide: Anti-spike CD8 specificities were favored by VDJdb matching, whose results missed private and CD4 specificities.

In germline, CDR1 is SGHTA, CDR2 FQGNSA. Trimming removed 4 bases from V and 6 bases from J, with 7 bases in between. This CDR3 spans 12 amino acids. Unique molecular identifiers tagged individual cDNA molecules. TCRdb re-derived calls from the 5' RACE reads in MiXCR, one entry per CDR3 protein. The table shows roughly 26,000 distinct CDR3 sequences, with about 4% occurring only once. The table lists this clonotype with many counts. Its specificity is unknown. Sample: whole blood. This chain links TRBV7-2 with TRBJ2-4, with no clear D. This clonotype was sampled from an adult who was a healthcare worker with PCR-confirmed SARS-CoV-2 infection or an uninfected control (not recorded which). CDR3 residues: CASSSSPNIQYF. Here the CDR3 DNA reads TGTGCCAGCAGCTCATCTCCAAACATTCAGTACTTC. The whole variable domain, remainder taken from reference TRBV7-2 and TRBJ2-4, is GAGVSQSPSNKVTEKGKDVELRCDPISGHTALYWYRQSLGQGLEFLIYFQGNSAPDKSGLPSDRFSAERTGGSVSTLTIQRTQQEDSAVYLCASSSSPNIQYFGAGTRLSVL.